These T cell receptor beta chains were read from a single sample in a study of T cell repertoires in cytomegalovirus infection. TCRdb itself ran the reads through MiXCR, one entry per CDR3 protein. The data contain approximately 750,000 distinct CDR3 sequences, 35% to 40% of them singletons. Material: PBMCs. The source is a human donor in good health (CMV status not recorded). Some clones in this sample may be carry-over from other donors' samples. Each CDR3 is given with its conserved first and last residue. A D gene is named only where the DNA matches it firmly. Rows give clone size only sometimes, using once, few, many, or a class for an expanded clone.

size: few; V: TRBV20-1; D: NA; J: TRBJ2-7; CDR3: CSARELYLSGEQYF; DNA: TGCAGTGCTAGGGAACTTTACCTATCGGGGGAGCAGTACTTC
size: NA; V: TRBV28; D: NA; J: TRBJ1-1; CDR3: CASPRRGKNTEAFF; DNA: TGTGCCAGCCCCCGGCGGGGCAAGAACACTGAAGCTTTCTTT
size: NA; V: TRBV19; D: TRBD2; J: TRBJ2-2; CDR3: CASASLAGGPDTGELFF; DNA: TGTGCCAGTGCCTCTCTAGCGGGAGGGCCTGACACCGGGGAGCTGTTTTTT
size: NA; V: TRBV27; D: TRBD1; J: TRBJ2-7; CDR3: CASSPSHSTGVLYEQYF; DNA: TGTGCCAGCAGTCCGAGCCACTCGACAGGGGTTTTATACGAGCAGTACTTC
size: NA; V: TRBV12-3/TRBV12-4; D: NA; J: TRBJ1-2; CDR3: CASSFDWGYTF; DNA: TGTGCCAGCAGTTTCGACTGGGGCTACACCTTC
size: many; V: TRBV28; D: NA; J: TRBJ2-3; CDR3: CATRIATDTQYF; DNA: TGTGCCACCCGCATAGCCACAGATACGCAGTATTTT
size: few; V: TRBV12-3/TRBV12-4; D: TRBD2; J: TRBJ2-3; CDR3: CASSSQLLAGGPDSTDTQYF; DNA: TGTGCCAGCAGTTCCCAATTACTAGCGGGAGGGCCGGACAGCACAGATACGCAGTATTTT
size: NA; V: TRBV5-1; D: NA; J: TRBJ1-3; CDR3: CASSLEGHSGNTIYF; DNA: TGCGCCAGCAGCTTGGAGGGGCACTCTGGAAACACCATATATTTT
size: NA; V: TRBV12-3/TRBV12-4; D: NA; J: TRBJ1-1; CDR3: CASSSAGGGSDTEAFF; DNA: TGTGCCAGCAGTTCCGCGGGGGGCGGTTCGGACACTGAAGCTTTCTTT
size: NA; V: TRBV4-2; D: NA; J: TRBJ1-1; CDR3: CASSQAHGPGSDTEAFF; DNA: TGTGCCAGCAGCCAAGCACACGGGCCCGGGTCGGACACTGAAGCTTTCTTT
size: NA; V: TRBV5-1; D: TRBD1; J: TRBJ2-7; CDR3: CASSLPNKTGALYEQYF; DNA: TGCGCCAGCAGCCTACCAAACAAGACAGGGGCCCTCTACGAGCAGTACTTC
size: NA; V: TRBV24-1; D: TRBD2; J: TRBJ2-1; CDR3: CATSDKGTSGRTYNEQFF; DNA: TGTGCCACCAGTGACAAGGGGACTAGCGGGAGAACCTACAATGAGCAGTTCTTC
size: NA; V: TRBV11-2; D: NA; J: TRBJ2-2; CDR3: CASRRTVTGELFF; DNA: TGTGCCAGCAGAAGGACAGTCACCGGGGAGCTGTTTTTT
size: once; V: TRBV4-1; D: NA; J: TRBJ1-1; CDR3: CASSPKITGNTEAFF; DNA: TGCGCCAGCAGCCCCAAGATTACAGGGAACACTGAAGCTTTCTTT
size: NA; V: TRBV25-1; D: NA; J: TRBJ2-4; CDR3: CASSEGSRVGGRNIQYF; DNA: TGTGCCAGCAGTGAAGGGTCGAGGGTGGGGGGGCGAAACATTCAGTACTTC
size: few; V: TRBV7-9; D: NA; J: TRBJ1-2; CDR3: CASRRGTYGYTF; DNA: TGTGCCAGCAGGAGAGGAACCTATGGCTACACCTTC
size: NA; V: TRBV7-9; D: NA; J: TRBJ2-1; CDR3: CASSFRVSYNEQFF; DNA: TGTGCCAGCAGCTTTAGGGTCTCCTACAATGAGCAGTTCTTC
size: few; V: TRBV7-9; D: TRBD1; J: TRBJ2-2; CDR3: CASSRYRDRDTGELFF; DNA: TGTGCCAGCAGCCGTTACCGGGACAGGGATACCGGGGAGCTGTTTTTT
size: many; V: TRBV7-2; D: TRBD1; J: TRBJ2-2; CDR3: CASSLVTGGIASGTGELFF; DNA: TGTGCCAGCAGCTTAGTTACAGGGGGCATAGCCTCAGGGACCGGGGAGCTGTTTTTT
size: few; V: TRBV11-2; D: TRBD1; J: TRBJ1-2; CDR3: CASSLPGQGRIAYGYTF; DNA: TGTGCCAGCAGTCTGCCGGGACAGGGCCGAATCGCCTATGGCTACACCTTC
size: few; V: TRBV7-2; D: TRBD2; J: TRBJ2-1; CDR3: CASSLGLAGMGSYNEQFF; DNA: TGTGCCAGCAGCTTAGGTCTAGCGGGAATGGGGTCCTACAATGAGCAGTTCTTC
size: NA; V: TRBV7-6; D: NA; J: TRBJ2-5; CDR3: CASRYRVGETQYF; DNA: TGTGCCAGCAGGTATAGAGTCGGGGAGACCCAGTACTTC
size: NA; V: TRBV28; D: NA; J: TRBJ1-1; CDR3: CASSLQRMNTEAFF; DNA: TGTGCCAGCAGTTTACAGAGGATGAACACTGAAGCTTTCTTT
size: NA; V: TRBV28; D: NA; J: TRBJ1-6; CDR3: CASGSGGINSPLHF; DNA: TGTGCCAGCGGTTCCGGAGGGATTAATTCACCCCTCCACTTT
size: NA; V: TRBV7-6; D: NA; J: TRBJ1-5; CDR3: CASSLAVEYPQHF; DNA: TGTGCCAGCAGCTTAGCGGTGGAGTACCCCCAGCATTTT
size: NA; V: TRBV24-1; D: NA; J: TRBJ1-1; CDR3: CATSAGGRVNTEAFF; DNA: TGTGCCACCAGTGCCGGGGGGCGCGTTAACACTGAAGCTTTCTTT
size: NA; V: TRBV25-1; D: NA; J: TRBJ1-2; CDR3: CASKGEPGYTF; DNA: TGTGCCAGCAAAGGGGAGCCTGGCTACACCTTC
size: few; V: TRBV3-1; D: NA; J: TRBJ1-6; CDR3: CASSQVRVVNSPLHF; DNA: TGTGCCAGCAGCCAAGTCAGGGTGGTAAATTCACCCCTCCACTTT
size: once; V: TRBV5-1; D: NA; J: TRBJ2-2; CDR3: CASSLMRGELFF; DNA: TGCGCCAGCAGCTTGATGCGGGGGGAGCTGTTTTTT
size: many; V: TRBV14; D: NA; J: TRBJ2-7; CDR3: CASSQAGIYEQYF; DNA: TGTGCCAGCAGCCAAGCAGGTATCTACGAGCAGTACTTC
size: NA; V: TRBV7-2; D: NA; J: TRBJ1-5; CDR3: CASSLDYARPNPRDQPKHF; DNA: TGTGCCAGCAGCTTAGACTATGCGAGGCCAAATCCCCGCGATCAGCCCAAGCATTTT
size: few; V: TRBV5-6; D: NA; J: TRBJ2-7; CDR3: CASSLELRSYEQYF; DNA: TGTGCCAGCAGCTTGGAGCTTAGGTCCTACGAGCAGTACTTC
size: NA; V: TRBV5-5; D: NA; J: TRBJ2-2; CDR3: CASSLEESYTGELFF; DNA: TGTGCCAGCAGCTTGGAAGAGAGCTACACCGGGGAGCTGTTTTTT
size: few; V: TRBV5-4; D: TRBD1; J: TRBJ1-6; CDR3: CASSFSGGNNSPLHF; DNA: TGTGCCAGCAGCTTTTCAGGGGGTAATAATTCACCCCTCCACTTT
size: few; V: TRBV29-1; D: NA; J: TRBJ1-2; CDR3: CSVLLGSERYGYTF; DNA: TGCAGCGTGTTGTTGGGGTCAGAAAGATATGGCTACACCTTC
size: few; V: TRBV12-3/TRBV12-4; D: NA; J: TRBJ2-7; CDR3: CASSFSQSAPEQYF; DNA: TGTGCCAGCAGTTTCTCCCAATCAGCGCCCGAGCAGTACTTC
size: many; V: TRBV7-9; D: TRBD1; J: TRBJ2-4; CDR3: CASSFAGGGKNIQYF; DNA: TGTGCCAGCAGCTTTGCAGGGGGTGGCAAAAACATTCAGTACTTC
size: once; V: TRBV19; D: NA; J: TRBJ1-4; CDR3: CSSRSPGDEKLFF; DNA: TGTTCCAGTAGGTCGCCAGGGGATGAAAAACTGTTTTTT
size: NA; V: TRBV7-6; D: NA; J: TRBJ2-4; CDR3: CASSLGPMGNIQYF; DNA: TGTGCCAGCAGCTTAGGTCCAATGGGAAACATTCAGTACTTC
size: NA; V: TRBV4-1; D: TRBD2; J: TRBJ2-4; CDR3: CASIQDTAAGGNIQYF; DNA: TGCGCCAGCATCCAAGATACGGCGGCGGGGGGAAACATTCAGTACTTC
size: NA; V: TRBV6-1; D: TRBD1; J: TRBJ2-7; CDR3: CASSEARGLDRGSYEQYF; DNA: TGTGCCAGCAGTGAAGCGAGGGGGTTGGACAGGGGTTCCTACGAGCAGTACTTC